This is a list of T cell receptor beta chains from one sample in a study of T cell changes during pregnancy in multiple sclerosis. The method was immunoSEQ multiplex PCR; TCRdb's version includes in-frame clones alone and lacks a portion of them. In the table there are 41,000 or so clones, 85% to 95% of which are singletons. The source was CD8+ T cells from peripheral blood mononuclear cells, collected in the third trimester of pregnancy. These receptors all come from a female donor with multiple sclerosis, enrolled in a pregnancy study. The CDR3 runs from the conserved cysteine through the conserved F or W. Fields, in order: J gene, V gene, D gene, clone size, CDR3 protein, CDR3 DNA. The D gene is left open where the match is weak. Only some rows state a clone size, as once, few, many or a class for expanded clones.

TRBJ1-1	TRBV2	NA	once	CASRPQGELMNTEAFF	TGTGCCAGCAGACCACAGGGAGAGCTAATGAACACTGAAGCTTTCTTT
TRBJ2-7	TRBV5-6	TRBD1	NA	CASSLGDRMGEQYF	TGTGCCAGCAGCTTGGGGGACAGGATGGGGGAGCAGTACTTC
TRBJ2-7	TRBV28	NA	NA	CASSLYGQPTYEQYF	TGTGCCAGCAGTTTATATGGACAGCCTACCTACGAGCAGTACTTC
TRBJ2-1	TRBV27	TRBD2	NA	CASSLGLAANEQFF	TGTGCCAGCAGTTTAGGACTAGCCGCCAATGAGCAGTTCTTC
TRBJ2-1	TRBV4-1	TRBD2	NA	CASSQLTSGNEQFF	TGCGCCAGCAGCCAGCTCACTAGCGGCAATGAGCAGTTCTTC
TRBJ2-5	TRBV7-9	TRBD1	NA	CARMLDRDRGQETQYF	TGTGCCAGAATGCTGGACCGGGACAGGGGCCAAGAGACCCAGTACTTC
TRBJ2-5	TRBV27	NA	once	CASSLVGLNGYQETQYF	TGTGCCAGCAGTTTGGTGGGACTTAATGGGTACCAAGAGACCCAGTACTTC
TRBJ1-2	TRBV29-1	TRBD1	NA	CSVASGGLDGYTF	TGCAGCGTTGCATCAGGGGGCTTAGATGGCTACACCTTC
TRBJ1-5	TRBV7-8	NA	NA	CASSLLRWGHDSNQPQHF	TGTGCCAGCAGCCTCTTGCGTTGGGGGCACGATAGCAATCAGCCCCAGCATTTT
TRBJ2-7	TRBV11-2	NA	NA	CASSFQTGSYEQYF	TGTGCCAGCAGCTTCCAAACAGGGTCCTACGAGCAGTACTTC
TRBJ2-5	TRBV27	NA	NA	CASSPSQGEAQETQYF	TGTGCCAGCAGTCCCTCTCAGGGGGAGGCCCAAGAGACCCAGTACTTC
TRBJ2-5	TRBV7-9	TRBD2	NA	CASSIPLAGPNQETQYF	TGTGCCAGCAGCATTCCCCTAGCGGGACCAAACCAAGAGACCCAGTACTTC
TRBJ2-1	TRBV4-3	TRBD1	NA	CASSQGGGFSNEQFF	TGCGCCAGCAGCCAAGGAGGGGGCTTTAGCAATGAGCAGTTCTTC
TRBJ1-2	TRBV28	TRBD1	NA	CASSLLAGGANYGYTF	TGTGCCAGCAGTTTATTGGCAGGGGGCGCTAACTATGGCTACACCTTC
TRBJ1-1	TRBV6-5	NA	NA	CASREPGFMNTEAFF	TGTGCCAGCAGAGAGCCGGGGTTCATGAACACTGAAGCTTTCTTT
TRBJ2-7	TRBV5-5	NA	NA	CASSLGGDLEQYF	TGTGCCAGCAGCTTGGGGGGGGATCTCGAGCAGTACTTC
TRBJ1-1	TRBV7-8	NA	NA	CASSLGGAEAFF	TGTGCCAGCAGCTTAGGGGGAGCTGAAGCTTTCTTT
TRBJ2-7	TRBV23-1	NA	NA	CASSHRLLSSYEQYF	TGCGCCAGCAGTCATAGACTCCTGAGCTCCTACGAGCAGTACTTC
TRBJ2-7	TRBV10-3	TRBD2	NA	CAISGLARTYEQYF	TGTGCCATCAGTGGACTAGCGAGAACCTACGAGCAGTACTTC
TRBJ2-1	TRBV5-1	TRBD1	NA	CASSLVTGAYNEQFF	TGCGCCAGCAGCTTGGTGACAGGGGCCTACAATGAGCAGTTCTTC
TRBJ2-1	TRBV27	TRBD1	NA	CASTNYPGQVVNEQFF	TGTGCCAGCACTAACTATCCAGGACAGGTAGTAAATGAGCAGTTCTTC
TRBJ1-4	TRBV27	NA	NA	CASSADSNEKLFF	TGTGCCAGCAGTGCGGACAGTAATGAAAAACTGTTTTTT
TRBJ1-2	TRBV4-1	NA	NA	CASSQDLGERSYTF	TGCGCCAGCAGCCAAGATCTGGGCGAAAGGAGCTACACCTTC
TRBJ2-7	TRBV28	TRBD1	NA	CASSSGTGISYEQYF	TGTGCCAGCAGTTCCGGGACAGGGATCTCCTACGAGCAGTACTTC
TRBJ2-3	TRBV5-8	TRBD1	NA	CASSLGQGLTFTDTQYF	TGTGCCAGCAGCTTGGGACAGGGCTTGACGTTCACAGATACGCAGTATTTT
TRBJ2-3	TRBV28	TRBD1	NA	CASSDRGTDTQYF	TGTGCCAGCAGCGACAGGGGCACAGATACGCAGTATTTT
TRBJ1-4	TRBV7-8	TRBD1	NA	CASSLPRTGYATNEKLFF	TGTGCCAGCAGCTTACCTCGGACAGGATATGCAACTAATGAAAAACTGTTTTTT
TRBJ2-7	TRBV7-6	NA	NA	CASSLVRDSYEQYF	TGTGCCAGCAGCTTAGTCAGGGATTCTTACGAGCAGTACTTC
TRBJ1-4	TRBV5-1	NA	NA	CASSLVSGREKLFF	TGCGCCAGCAGCCTGGTATCTGGCCGCGAAAAACTGTTTTTT
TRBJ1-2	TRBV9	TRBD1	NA	CASSPGGQGMHGYTF	TGTGCCAGCAGCCCAGGGGGACAGGGGATGCACGGCTACACCTTC
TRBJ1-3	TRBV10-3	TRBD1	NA	CAISEPQGANTIYF	TGTGCCATCAGTGAGCCGCAGGGGGCGAACACCATATATTTT